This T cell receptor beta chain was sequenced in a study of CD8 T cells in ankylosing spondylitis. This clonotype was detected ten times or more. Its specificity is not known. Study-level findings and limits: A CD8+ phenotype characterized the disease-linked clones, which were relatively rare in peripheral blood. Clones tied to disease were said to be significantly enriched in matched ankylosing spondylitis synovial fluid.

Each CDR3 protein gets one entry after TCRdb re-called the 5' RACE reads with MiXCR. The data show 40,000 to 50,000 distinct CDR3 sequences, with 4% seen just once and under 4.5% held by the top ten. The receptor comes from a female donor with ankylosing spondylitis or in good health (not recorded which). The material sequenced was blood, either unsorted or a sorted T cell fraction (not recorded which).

CDR3 sequence (DNA): TGTGCCAGCAGCGTAGGATTAGTCAAACAAGAGACCCAGTACTTC. This codes for CASSVGLVKQETQYF. V gene TRBV9 combines with J gene TRBJ2-5, with D unclear. V was trimmed by 0 bases and J by 2 bases, leaving 11 bases between them. Germline CDR1 SGDLS, CDR2 YYNGEE. The CDR3 totals 15 residues.